In its sample, the clone carrying this T cell receptor delta chain was seen a few times. The TCRdb record carries a much larger clone's protein, which differs from this DNA's translation at residue 3; a read error is the likely cause, and the protein listed here is the DNA translation. The entry originates in a study of γδ T cells in repeated Plasmodium falciparum infection. TCRdb re-called the multiplex PCR reads via CATT. The repertoire holds more than 45,000 delta-chain clones, with 1.5% to 2% as singletons. Material for sequencing was gamma-delta T cells from blood. The sequence was collected from a pool of human donors (malaria-infected and uninfected, not separated).

CDR3: CAPGELVLSCALGDANTDKLIF. The CDR3 DNA sequence: TGTGCTCCTGGGGAACTAGTCTTATCCTGCGCCTTGGGGGACGCAAACACCGATAAACTCATCTTT. The V gene is TRDV1, the J gene TRDJ1; 7 bases are a match to TRDD3. This CDR3 comprises 22 residues. From germline, CDR1 is TSWWSYY and CDR2 QGS.